This T cell receptor (beta chain) was sequenced for a study of blood T cell repertoires in COVID-19. This clone came up once. The table came from immunoSEQ multiplex PCR; TCRdb's copy has only in-frame clones and leaves some out. The table has around 170,000 clones, over 75% seen once; the top ten hold over 7%. Trimming removed 4 bases at V and 5 bases at J, with 17 bases between. The germline V gene encodes CDR1 MNHEY and CDR2 SVGEGT. This CDR3 region has 15 residues. Specimen: PBMCs or T cells enriched from blood (not recorded which). The clonotype originates from a woman aged 50 to 60 who had recovered from COVID-19. V usage is TRBV6-2 or TRBV6-3 and J usage is TRBJ1-1; D unresolved. The CDR3 region is CASSSSVMGRTEAFF. The CDR3, as DNA: TGTGCCAGCAGTTCGTCAGTTATGGGGAGGACTGAAGCTTTCTTT.